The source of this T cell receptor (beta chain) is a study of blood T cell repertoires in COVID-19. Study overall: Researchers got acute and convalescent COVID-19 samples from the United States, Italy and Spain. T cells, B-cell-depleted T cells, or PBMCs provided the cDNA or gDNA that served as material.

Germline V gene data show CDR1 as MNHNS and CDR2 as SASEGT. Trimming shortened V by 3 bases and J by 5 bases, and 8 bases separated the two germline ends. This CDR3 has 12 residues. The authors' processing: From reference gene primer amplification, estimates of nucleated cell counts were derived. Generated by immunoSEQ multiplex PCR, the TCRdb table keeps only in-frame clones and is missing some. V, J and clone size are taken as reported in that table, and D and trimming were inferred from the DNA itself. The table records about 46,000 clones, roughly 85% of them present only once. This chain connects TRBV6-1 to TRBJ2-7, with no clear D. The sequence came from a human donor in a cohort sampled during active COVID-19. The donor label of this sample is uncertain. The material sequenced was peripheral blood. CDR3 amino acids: CASSEVEDEQYF. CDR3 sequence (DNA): TGTGCCAGCAGTGAGGTCGAGGACGAGCAGTACTTC.